A selection of T cell receptor beta chains follows, all from one sample in a study of shared clonotypes between healthy human individuals. Libraries were prepared by immunoSEQ multiplex PCR; TCRdb keeps only in-frame clonotypes and omits some of them. The data show approximately 2,000,000 clones, 85% to 95% seen once. Sequenced sample: naive CD4+ T cells from PBMCs. The receptors stem from a man younger than 30 in good health. Some clones in this sample may be carry-over from other donors' samples. Each CDR3 is given with its conserved first and last residue. D genes are given only for firm matches. A clone size is listed for some rows: how often the clone was seen (once, few, many), or a class if it is expanded.

TRBJ1-2	NA	TRBV10-3	NA	TGTGCCATCAGTGTTACGGGGGCAGCTGGCTACACCTTC	CAISVTGAAGYTF
TRBJ2-7	TRBD1	TRBV5-1	NA	TGCGCCAGCAGCGAACAGGGGGTCTCCTACGAGCAGTACTTC	CASSEQGVSYEQYF
TRBJ2-1	NA	TRBV18	NA	TGTGCCAGCTCACCACAAGGGGACCCCTGGGCTGAGCAGTTCTTC	CASSPQGDPWAEQFF
TRBJ2-2	NA	TRBV28	NA	TGTGCCAGCAGTTCACCAGGGGAGGACACCGGGGAGCTGTTTTTT	CASSSPGEDTGELFF
TRBJ1-4	NA	TRBV5-5	NA	TGTGCCAGTAGAATGTCCGCAACTAATGAAAAACTGTTTTTT	CASRMSATNEKLFF
TRBJ2-2	NA	TRBV11-2	NA	TGTGCCAGCAGCTCGACAGACACCGGGGAGCTGTTTTTT	CASSSTDTGELFF
TRBJ2-7	TRBD2	TRBV9	NA	TGTGCCAGCAGCGTAGCTAGCGGGTCCTACGAGCAGTACTTC	CASSVASGSYEQYF
TRBJ1-1	NA	TRBV5-4	NA	TGTGCCAGCAGTTGGGAAAGGGACGTGACTGAAGCTTTCTTT	CASSWERDVTEAFF
TRBJ2-7	NA	TRBV10-3	NA	TGTGCCATCAGTGATTTATCCCGGGGCTACGAGCAGTACTTC	CAISDLSRGYEQYF
TRBJ2-7	TRBD2	TRBV6-1	NA	TGTGCCAGCACTGCTAGCGGGGGGTCCTACGAGCAGTACTTC	CASTASGGSYEQYF
TRBJ2-5	NA	TRBV6-6	NA	TGTGCCAGCACCAAGCCAGGGGTTGAAGAGACCCAGTACTTC	CASTKPGVEETQYF
TRBJ2-7	TRBD2	TRBV14	NA	TGTGCCAGCAGCCAAGCTAGCGGGAACTTCTACGAGCAGTACTTC	CASSQASGNFYEQYF
TRBJ1-4	TRBD1	TRBV4-2	NA	TGTGCCAGCAGCCAGACGACAGGGGGGAAGGCAACTAATGAAAAACTGTTTTTT	CASSQTTGGKATNEKLFF
TRBJ1-4	NA	TRBV28	once	TGTGCCAGCAGTCGGCAGGGATCAACTAATGAAAAACTGTTTTTT	CASSRQGSTNEKLFF
TRBJ2-1	NA	TRBV28	NA	TGTGCCTACTCCCCGGCCCTCCGGTACAATGAGCAGTTCTTC	CAYSPALRYNEQFF
TRBJ2-1	TRBD2	TRBV5-6	NA	TGCGGGAGCGGGAACTCCTACAATGAGCAGTTCTTC	CGSGNSYNEQFF
TRBJ2-7	NA	TRBV4-1	NA	TGCGCCAGCAGCCGACAGACGGGGGATTACGAGCAGTACTTC	CASSRQTGDYEQYF
TRBJ1-2	NA	TRBV18	NA	TGTGCCAGCTCACCACGGGTGTGGGTCCATGGCTACACCTTC	CASSPRVWVHGYTF
TRBJ2-3	NA	TRBV19	NA	TGTGCCAGTAGTATAGTGCGGCTACCCGGGGATACGCAGTATTTT	CASSIVRLPGDTQYF
TRBJ2-2	TRBD2	TRBV27	NA	TGTGCCAGCAGTACGAAGACGGGGACTTCCGGGGGGGGCACCGGGGAGCTGTTTTTT	CASSTKTGTSGGGTGELFF
TRBJ1-6	NA	TRBV7-9	NA	TGTGCCAGCAGCCGATTCCGGGACGGTGATTCACCCCTCCACTTT	CASSRFRDGDSPLHF
TRBJ1-5	NA	TRBV6-5	NA	TGTGCCAGCAGTTACTCGGGGGGGGATCAGCCCCAGCATTTT	CASSYSGGDQPQHF
TRBJ1-2	NA	TRBV27	NA	TGTGCCAGCTTCCGTCCTAACTATGGCTACACCTTC	CASFRPNYGYTF
TRBJ1-1	NA	TRBV27	NA	TGTGCCAGCAGTTGGCGGGGGCCTAACACTGAAGCTTTCTTT	CASSWRGPNTEAFF
TRBJ2-1	TRBD2	TRBV29-1	NA	TGCAGCGTGGGGACTAGCGCATACAATGAGCAGTTCTTC	CSVGTSAYNEQFF
TRBJ1-2	TRBD1	TRBV28	NA	TGTGCCAGCCTACAGGGGGCCCATAACTATGGCTACACCTTC	CASLQGAHNYGYTF
TRBJ2-7	NA	TRBV10-3	once	TGTGCCATCAGGGACTATTCCTACGAGCAGTACTTC	CAIRDYSYEQYF
TRBJ2-2	TRBD1	TRBV6-5	NA	TGTGCCAGCAGACGACAGGGGATAGGCACCGGGGAGCTGTTTTTT	CASRRQGIGTGELFF
TRBJ1-1	NA	TRBV5-6	NA	TGTGCCAGCAGCAGTGGACCAATCCTCACTGAAGCTTTCTTT	CASSSGPILTEAFF
TRBJ2-5	TRBD1	TRBV5-4	NA	TGTGCCAGCAGCTCTCAGGGGGCGGGGGAGACCCAGTACTTC	CASSSQGAGETQYF
TRBJ1-4	NA	TRBV6-1	NA	TGTGCCAGCAGTGAACCGGGGTCCGGTAATGAAAAACTGTTTTTT	CASSEPGSGNEKLFF
TRBJ2-5	NA	TRBV19	NA	TGTGCCAGTAGTACCACCCTAGTATGGGAGACCCAGTACTTC	CASSTTLVWETQYF
TRBJ2-5	NA	TRBV7-9	NA	TGTGCCAGCAGCTTTGGCAGGGCACTCCAAGAGACCCAGTACTTC	CASSFGRALQETQYF
TRBJ2-1	TRBD2	TRBV30	NA	TGTGCCTGGAGTGTTTCAGGAGCGGGGGAGCAGTTCTTC	CAWSVSGAGEQFF
TRBJ2-7	NA	TRBV5-4	NA	TGTGCCAGCAGTGACCGCTACGAGCAGTACTTC	CASSDRYEQYF
TRBJ1-5	NA	TRBV28	NA	TGTGCCAGCAGCCGGGGGGGGCCTGAGCCCCAGCATTTT	CASSRGGPEPQHF
TRBJ1-4	NA	TRBV5-4	NA	TGTGCCAGCAGCTTGCGGGGGGGCGAGGAAAAACTGTTTTTT	CASSLRGGEEKLFF
TRBJ2-3	NA	TRBV28	NA	TGTGCCAGCAGACCGGGACTCACCGCGGGTAGCACAGATACGCAGTATTTT	CASRPGLTAGSTDTQYF
TRBJ1-2	TRBD1	TRBV4-2	NA	TGTGCCAGCAGCCAATTGACAGGGGAGCTTCGTGGCTACACCTTC	CASSQLTGELRGYTF
TRBJ2-7	TRBD1	TRBV15	once	TGTGCCACCAGCTTGCCGCCGGGACAGCCCCCCTACGAGCAGTACTTC	CATSLPPGQPPYEQYF
TRBJ1-4	NA	TRBV2	NA	TGTGCCAGCAGGGCTACAGATGGTGAAAAACTGTTTTTT	CASRATDGEKLFF
TRBJ2-2	NA	TRBV9	NA	TGTGCCAGCAGCGTAGACGGGGGCCCCGGGGAGCTGTTTTTT	CASSVDGGPGELFF
TRBJ2-7	TRBD2	TRBV6-1	once	TGTGCCAGCAGTGTGATGGTAGCGGGAGCCAACGAGCAGTACTTC	CASSVMVAGANEQYF
TRBJ2-1	TRBD2	TRBV7-3	NA	TGTGCCAGCAGCTTTGGGACTAGCGGATACAATGAGCAGTTCTTC	CASSFGTSGYNEQFF
TRBJ2-2	NA	TRBV28	NA	TGTGCCAGCAGTTACACAAACACCGGGGAGCTGTTTTTT	CASSYTNTGELFF
TRBJ1-1	NA	TRBV18	few	TGTGCCAGCTCACCCCAGACAGGGAACACTGAAGCTTTCTTT	CASSPQTGNTEAFF